This TCR beta chain was captured in a study of CD8+ T cells in alopecia areata. Study-wide results and caveats: Tofacitinib significantly brought down scalp clonality and expanded CD8+ clones among top 100. Clonality in lesional scalp, especially alopecia totalis/universalis, exceeded that of normal scalp.

Treatment of the sample: oral pan-JAK inhibitor, 5-10 mg twice daily. Patients with alopecia areata provided lesional scalp punch biopsies as well as peripheral blood. In regard to this clone: Its specificity is not known.

Sequencing templates came from extracted RNA that was reverse transcribed into cDNA. Only in-frame clones appear in the TCRdb table, and some are missing; sequencing was by immunoSEQ multiplex PCR. The sample yields approximately 170,000 clones, around 56% seen once. Per germline, CDR1 MGHRA and CDR2 YSYEKL. The V and J ends lost 5 bases and 0 bases respectively, with 11 bases between them. The CDR3 sequence is 14 residues long. J is TRBJ2-7 and V is TRBV4-1; D uncertain. This TCR derives from a human donor with alopecia areata. The specimen comprised CD4+ T cells sorted from blood, sampled at week 4, from a patient treated with tofacitinib. This CDR3 reads CASSGLTNSYEQYF. In DNA form, the CDR3 reads TGCGCCAGCAGCGGGCTGACGAACTCCTACGAGCAGTACTTC.